This paragraph covers one T cell receptor beta chain sequence. Its antigen is still unknown. Trimming stripped 4 bases from V and 7 bases from J, with 23 bases between. This CDR3 region has 16 residues. Looked up from germline, CDR1 is DFQATT and CDR2 is SNEGSKA (reference sequence). Then a second PCR, running about 6 to 11 cycles, was carried out with a sample-barcoded 5' primer and a J-beta primer mix. Each cDNA molecule received a tag from a template-switch adaptor that had 12 random nucleotides. TCRdb processed the 5' RACE reads anew with MiXCR; each CDR3 protein has one entry. Of about 800,000 distinct CDR3 sequences in the sample, 58% were seen once. The data are from a study of blood T cells in healthy people across ages. General study results and limits: Aged donors had fewer naive CD4+ cells and lower diversity than long-lived donors.

Donors were healthy Caucasian individuals from Russia aged roughly 6 to 90. The receptor was derived from a man aged 30 to 39 in good health. The rearrangement joins TRBV20-1 to TRBJ2-1; TRBD2 is a possible D gene (6 bases). The sample consisted of blood. In DNA form, the CDR3 reads TGCAGTGCTAATGAACAGGAGGGATTTACCGCTAATGAGCAGTTCTTC. It specifies CSANEQEGFTANEQFF.